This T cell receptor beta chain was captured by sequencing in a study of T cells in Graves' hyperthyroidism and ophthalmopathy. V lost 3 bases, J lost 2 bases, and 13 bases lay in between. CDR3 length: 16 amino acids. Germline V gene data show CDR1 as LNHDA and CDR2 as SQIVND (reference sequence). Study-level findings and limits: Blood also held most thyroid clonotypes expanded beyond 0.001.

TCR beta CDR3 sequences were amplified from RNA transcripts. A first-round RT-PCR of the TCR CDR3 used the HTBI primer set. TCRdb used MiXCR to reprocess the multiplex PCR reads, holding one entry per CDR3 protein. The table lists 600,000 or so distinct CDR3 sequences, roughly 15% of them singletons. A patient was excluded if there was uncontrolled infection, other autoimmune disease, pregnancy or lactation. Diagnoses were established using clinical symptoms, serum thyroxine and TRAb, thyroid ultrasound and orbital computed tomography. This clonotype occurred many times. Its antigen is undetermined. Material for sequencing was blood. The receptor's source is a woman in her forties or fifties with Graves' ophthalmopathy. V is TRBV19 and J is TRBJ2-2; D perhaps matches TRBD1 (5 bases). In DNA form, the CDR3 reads TGTGCCAGTAGTATGCAAGGGGCAGCAAACACCGGGGAGCTGTTTTTT. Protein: CASSMQGAANTGELFF.